The rows below give T cell receptor beta chains drawn from one sample of a study of beta chain features in type 1 diabetes. Produced via immunoSEQ multiplex PCR; TCRdb's table is partial and in-frame only. The table lists approximately 730,000 clones, around an eighth of them singletons. The sequenced sample was naive CD4+ T cells from blood. Every receptor here comes from a man aged 18 to 30 with type 1 diabetes. Both conserved end residues are part of each CDR3. The order of the fields is D gene, V gene, J gene, clone size, CDR3 protein, CDR3 DNA. The D gene is left open where the match is weak. Where a row states a size, it is once, few, many or the class of an expanded clone; other rows omit it.

>NA|TRBV5-1|TRBJ2-7|NA
CASSLGQGNYEQYF
TGCGCCAGCAGCCTCGGGCAGGGGAACTACGAGCAGTACTTC
>NA|TRBV7-2|TRBJ1-5|few
CASSTQEDQPQHF
TGTGCCAGCAGCACCCAGGAGGATCAGCCCCAGCATTTT
>NA|TRBV30|TRBJ2-3|few
CAWRREGDTQYF
TGTGCCTGGAGACGAGAAGGGGATACGCAGTATTTT
>NA|TRBV6-1|TRBJ1-1|NA
CASSATGETEAFF
TGTGCCAGCAGTGCGACAGGAGAAACTGAAGCTTTCTTT
>NA|TRBV19|TRBJ1-5|NA
CASSEEGRRNQPQHF
TGTGCCAGTAGTGAGGAGGGGCGGCGTAATCAGCCCCAGCATTTT
>NA|TRBV19|TRBJ1-2|few
CASTVQANYGYTF
TGTGCCAGTACGGTCCAGGCTAACTATGGCTACACCTTC
>NA|TRBV6-6|TRBJ1-1|NA
CASGQGSTEAFF
TGTGCCAGCGGGCAGGGGTCAACTGAAGCTTTCTTT
>NA|TRBV18|TRBJ2-1|few
CASSPGRALQLYNEQFF
TGTGCCAGCTCACCAGGCAGGGCCCTCCAACTTTACAATGAGCAGTTCTTC
>NA|TRBV9|TRBJ1-1|few
CASSVGSGGTEAFF
TGTGCCAGCAGCGTAGGATCGGGTGGCACTGAAGCTTTCTTT
>TRBD2|TRBV10-3|TRBJ2-3|NA
CAIKYVSGGPSTDTQYF
TGTGCCATCAAGTACGTTAGCGGGGGACCAAGCACAGATACGCAGTATTTT
>NA|TRBV19|TRBJ1-4|few
CASSIAPRTNEKLFF
TGTGCCAGTAGTATAGCCCCCAGGACTAATGAAAAACTGTTTTTT
>NA|TRBV6-1|TRBJ1-2|few
CASSEVRQGIYGYTF
TGTGCCAGCAGTGAAGTTAGGCAGGGGATCTATGGCTACACCTTC
>NA|TRBV7-8|TRBJ2-3|NA
CASHLGRTLDTQYF
TGTGCCAGCCACTTAGGCCGCACCCTGGATACGCAGTATTTT
>TRBD1|TRBV5-4|TRBJ1-2|few
CASSPRDRGYTF
TGTGCCAGCAGCCCCAGGGACAGGGGCTACACCTTC
>NA|TRBV2|TRBJ2-3|NA
CASIRGGDTQYF
TGTGCCAGCATAAGGGGCGGTGATACGCAGTATTTT